This T cell receptor beta chain was recorded in a study of blood T cell repertoires in COVID-19. The overall study: The cDNA or gDNA used as material had been derived from T cells, B-cell-depleted T cells, or PBMCs.

Profiling relied on immunoSEQ multiplex PCR, and the TCRdb table lists in-frame clones only, not all of them. Of about 270,000 clones listed, roughly 88% were seen once; the top ten hold about 6%. The CDR3 has 17 amino acids. The germline V gene has CDR1 MDHEN and CDR2 SYDVKM. The V end lost 2 bases, the J end lost 0 bases, and 11 bases lay between the germline ends. The chain recombines TRBV28 with TRBJ2-6, with D possibly TRBD2 on 7 matching bases. The origin of this receptor is an elderly woman with COVID-19, enrolled during active disease. The specimen was peripheral blood. The CDR3 sequence: CASSLAGASSGANVLTF. The CDR3 nucleotides read TGTGCCAGCAGTTTAGCGGGGGCTAGCTCTGGGGCCAACGTCCTGACTTTC.